This TCR beta chain was documented in a study of blood T cell repertoires in COVID-19 (dated by TCRdb to the early 2020s). A note on the overall study: The collaborator samples originated in the United States, Italy and Spain and spanned the acute and convalescent phases of COVID-19. The prospective study material was composed of cDNA or gDNA derived from T cells, B-cell-depleted T cells, or PBMCs. Subjects who had been exposed to COVID-19, were actively infected with it, or had recovered from it provided the deeply sampled blood TCRbeta repertoires that made up the dataset. A freely available public database, intended as a resource for researchers studying the immune response to SARS-CoV-2, is where the repertoires were released. The samples were drawn from the first 160 participants of the ongoing ImmuneRACE study and from over 950 subjects provided by 6 global collaborators. Sample metadata almost always included a de-identified subject ID, COVID-19 status, age in years and sex. Where available, HLA class I and class II types were taken from metadata supplied by the sample provider and were not determined by assay-based typing. Findings and caveats that apply to the study as a whole: How much clinical and demographic metadata was included differed by source and by participant, and the metadata was provided uncurated.

In the prospective study, participants were roughly 18 to 95 years old, resided in about 25 geographic areas of the United States, and were enrolled through a virtual design. In the prospective study, cohorts were assigned on the basis of participant-reported clinical history obtained from a screening survey and a study questionnaire. For ImmuneRACE Cohort 3, a participant was defined as recovered based on two consecutive negative NP/OP PCR tests, clearance by a healthcare professional, or resolution of symptoms. Each participant in the prospective study had whole blood, serum and a nasopharyngeal or oropharyngeal swab collected by mobile phlebotomists. Over an approximately 2-month period, participants in the prospective study had the option of providing additional blood draws and questionnaires. Prospective study blood samples were shipped either frozen or at room temperature before DNA extraction.

Comment on this clone: Its antigen has not been determined. It has no much larger one-base neighbor in the sample; base qualities were not kept.

The immunoSEQ Assay, a bias-controlled multiplex PCR, was used to amplify TCRbeta CDR3 regions from genomic DNA. The study's own analysis went as follows. Within the assay, amplification of reference gene primers was used to estimate how many nucleated cells each sample contained. Sequence reads were collapsed and filtered to measure the absolute abundance of every unique TCRbeta CDR3 rearrangement. For each sample, productive Simpson clonality was calculated as the square root of Simpson's diversity index over productive rearrangements. TCRdb re-hosts the immuneACCESS table, in-frame sequences only. Its copies lack some clones; in the studies checked, an unresolved V gene accounts for under half of them, and the cause for the rest is not known. V and J calls and clone size are given by that table; D and trimming were obtained from the DNA. Present in this sample are approximately 230,000 clones, around 89% of which were seen just once. Roughly 4% of the sample is in the top ten clones.

The sequenced sample was PBMCs or T cells enriched from blood (not recorded which). This TCR derives from a woman in her 30s who had recovered from COVID-19.

The CDR3 region has the sequence CASSPRGGSGSFEQFF. In nucleotide form, the sequence is TGTGCCAGCAGCCCGAGAGGGGGGAGCGGGAGTTTTGAGCAGTTCTTC. The rearranged chain carries TRBV7-3 and TRBJ2-1; 8 bases in the middle match TRBD2. Taken from cysteine to phenylalanine, the CDR3 has 16 residues. Of all the DNA, just the CDR3 is kept, 48 bases in frame from base 1. V is trimmed back by 5 bases and J by 9 bases, and the junction contains 15 bases that no gene match accounts for. In the germline V gene, CDR1 corresponds to SGHTA and CDR2 to FQGTGA.